The source of this T cell receptor beta chain is a study of blood T cell repertoires in COVID-19. Seattle participants joined during active infection and were tracked over time. Germline CDR1 is SGHTA and CDR2 is FQGNSA. The germline V and J ends were trimmed by 6 bases and 0 bases, with 17 bases remaining between them. This CDR3 has 16 amino acids. Assay used: immunoSEQ multiplex PCR; TCRdb lists only in-frame clones, some missing. The sample lists 150,000 or so clones; 85% to 95% were seen once. The chain employs TRBV7-2 and TRBJ1-2, with D tentatively TRBD1 (5 bases). The TCR comes from a woman aged 55-69 years with COVID-19, enrolled during active disease. The sample taken for sequencing was peripheral blood. The DNA of the CDR3 is TGTGCCAGCAGTCTAAGGGGCCTGAGTCCTAACTATGGCTACACCTTC. Translation gives CASSLRGLSPNYGYTF.